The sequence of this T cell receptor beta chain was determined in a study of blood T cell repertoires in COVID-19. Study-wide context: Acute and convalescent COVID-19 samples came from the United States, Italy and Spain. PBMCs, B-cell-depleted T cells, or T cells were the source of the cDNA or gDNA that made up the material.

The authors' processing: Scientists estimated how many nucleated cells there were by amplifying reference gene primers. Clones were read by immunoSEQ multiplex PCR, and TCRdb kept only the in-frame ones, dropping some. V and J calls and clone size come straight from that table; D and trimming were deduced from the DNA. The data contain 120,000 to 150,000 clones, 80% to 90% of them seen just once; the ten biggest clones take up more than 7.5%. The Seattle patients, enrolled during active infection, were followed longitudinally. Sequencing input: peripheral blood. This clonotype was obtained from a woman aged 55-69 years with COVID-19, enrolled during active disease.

DNA of the CDR3: TGTGCCAGCAGCTTAACGGGGTTCGGGGAGCTGTTTTTT. Its protein is CASSLTGFGELFF. This chain connects TRBV7-2 to TRBJ2-2; D may be TRBD2 (5 bases). Trimming removed 2 bases from V and 7 bases from J, with 8 bases in between. The CDR3 length is 13 residues. Germline V gene data show CDR1 as SGHTA and CDR2 as FQGNSA.